The 27 T cell receptor beta chains presented below share a single source sample, sequenced in a study of shared T cell receptors in the human thymus. Clones were sequenced by immunoSEQ multiplex PCR, and TCRdb holds only the in-frame ones, with some missing. The sample holds 550,000 to 800,000 clones, approximately 85% seen once. This sample was also put to use in a study of human thymus T cells.

The sequenced sample consisted of thymocytes. These receptors originate from a girl under three years old with a congenital heart defect.

The J gene is TRBJ1-2, the V gene TRBV10-3; D unclear. The CDR3 has 15 residues. V lost 0 bases, J lost 8 bases, and 16 bases lay in between. CDR1 is ENHRY and CDR2 is SYGVKD in the germline V gene. The CDR3 DNA sequence: TGTGCCATCAGTGAGTCGATGACCCGGGAATGCGGCTACACCTTC. Amino acids: CAISESMTRECGYTF.

V gene TRBV2 combines with J gene TRBJ1-2; weak D call: TRBD1 (6 bases). V was pared by 6 bases and J by 6 bases, with 17 bases between. CDR3 length: 14 residues. Germline V gene lookup returns CDR1 SNHLY and CDR2 FYNNEI. The CDR3 nucleotides read TGTGCCAGCAGGAATGTCACAGGGAAGGATGGCTACACCTTC. Translation gives CASRNVTGKDGYTF.

This clone was recorded a few times. The chain is built from TRBV9 and TRBJ2-2, with no clear D. Germline assignment: CDR1 SGDLS and CDR2 YYNGEE. V gave up 5 bases and J gave up 5 bases, with 13 bases separating them. This CDR3 has 14 amino acids. The DNA for the CDR3 is TGTGCCAGCAGAGCCTCGGGTAGGACCGGGGAGCTGTTTTTT. Translating gives CASRASGRTGELFF.

This chain connects TRBV5-4 to TRBJ1-4; TRBD1 aligns across 9 bases. Germline V gene data show CDR1 as SGHNT and CDR2 as YYREEE (reference sequence). V lost 3 bases to trimming and J lost 0 bases; unmatched junction nucleotides: 15. The length of the CDR3 is 20 residues. For the CDR3, the DNA is TGTGCCAGCAGCTCAACGTCCGGGACAGGGTACTTTGCAACTAATGAAAAACTGTTTTTT. This translates into CASSSTSGTGYFATNEKLFF.

The chain links TRBV6-5 to TRBJ2-7; TRBD1 might be the D (5 bases). The germline V and J ends were trimmed by 6 bases and 2 bases, with 17 bases remaining between them. CDR1 is MNHEY, CDR2 SVGAGI, per germline. The CDR3 spans 15 residues. The CDR3 coding sequence is TGTGCCAGCAGACCCCTGGCAGGGCGCACCTACGAGCAGTACTTC. It codes for CASRPLAGRTYEQYF.

The rearrangement links TRBV11-2 to TRBJ1-5; D gene ambiguous. The CDR3 runs to 14 residues. Germline-derived CDR1 and CDR2 are SGHAT and FQNNGV. The germline V and J ends were trimmed by 1 base and 4 bases, with 8 bases remaining between them. CDR3 residues: CASSLAPGNQPQHF. The CDR3 nucleotides read TGTGCCAGCAGCTTAGCCCCGGGGAATCAGCCCCAGCATTTT.

This clone appeared a single time. This chain connects TRBV5-1 to TRBJ2-2; TRBD2 is a possible D gene (5 bases). Between the trimmed V and J ends, which lost 4 bases and 4 bases, there was a span of 14 bases. This CDR3 has 15 residues. Germline values: CDR1 SGHRS, CDR2 YFSETQ. This CDR3 reads CASSTAPGSTGELFF. The CDR3 region has the DNA TGCGCCAGCAGCACCGCCCCGGGGAGCACCGGGGAGCTGTTTTTT.

The J gene is TRBJ2-7, the V gene TRBV27, with 7 bases matching TRBD1. Germline trimming cut 6 bases from V and 6 bases from J; bases unmatched to any gene: 5. CDR1 and CDR2 from the germline V gene are MNHEY and SMNVEV (reference sequence). The CDR3 contains 12 residues. The CDR3 DNA reads as TGTGCCAGCAGCCAGGGACAGAGCGAGCAGTACTTC. Translated, it gives CASSQGQSEQYF.

This rearrangement joins TRBV19 to TRBJ1-1; possibly TRBD1 for D (6 bases). Trimming took 3 bases from V and 5 from J, leaving 13 bases between them. The germline V gene has CDR1 LNHDA and CDR2 SQIVND (reference sequence). The length of the CDR3 is 14 residues. For the CDR3, the DNA is TGTGCCAGTAGTATTGACAGGAAAGTGACTGAAGCTTTCTTT. This encodes CASSIDRKVTEAFF.

The count of this clone is one. This rearrangement joins TRBV29-1 to TRBJ1-2, with TRBD1 matching over 8 bases. The V segment lost 4 bases and the J segment 6 bases; nucleotides outside the gene matches: 10. This CDR3 comprises 14 residues. Per the germline V gene, CDR1 is SQVTM and CDR2 is ANQGSEA. The CDR3 coding sequence is TGCAGCGTTGGGGGACAGGCGAAGTCGGATGGCTACACCTTC. This translates into CSVGGQAKSDGYTF.

This clone was observed a single time. The rearrangement links TRBV6-1 to TRBJ1-5, with 8 positions matching TRBD1. V lost 3 bases and J lost 1; bases outside the gene matches: 11. The CDR3 is made up of 18 amino acids. Germline values: CDR1 MNHNS, CDR2 SASEGT. CDR3 sequence: CASSDVRQGAMSNQPQHF. The CDR3 DNA reads as TGTGCCAGCAGTGACGTAAGGCAGGGGGCAATGAGCAATCAGCCCCAGCATTTT.

The chain recombines TRBV9 with TRBJ1-1; 7 positions agree with TRBD1. The junction had 18 bases not matched to a gene; V was cut back by 1 base and J by 3 bases. Germline V gene data show CDR1 as SGDLS and CDR2 as YYNGEE. The CDR3 loop spans 19 amino acids. The chain's CDR3 is CASSVPRLDRDRLDTEAFF. CDR3 coding DNA: TGTGCCAGCAGCGTACCCCGACTAGACAGGGACCGACTGGACACTGAAGCTTTCTTT. Supplemented by reference TRBV9 and TRBJ1-1, the full variable domain reads DSGVTQTPKHLITATGQRVTLRCSPRSGDLSVYWYQQSLDQGLQFLIQYYNGEERAKGNILERFSAQQFPDLHSELNLSSLELGDSALYFCASSVPRLDRDRLDTEAFFGQGTRLTVV.

The V and J genes are TRBV2 and TRBJ2-5, with 11 bases identical to TRBD2. The CDR3 contains 16 residues. J was trimmed by 5 bases and V by 6 bases; bases with no gene match: 11. In germline, CDR1 is SNHLY, CDR2 FYNNEI. This CDR3 is CASRRLAGTWEETQYF. DNA for the CDR3: TGTGCCAGCAGAAGACTAGCGGGGACCTGGGAGGAGACCCAGTACTTC.

This chain uses TRBV6-5 with TRBJ1-2; no definite D call. The germline V gene encodes CDR1 MNHEY and CDR2 SVGAGI. V gave up 0 bases and J gave up 2 bases, with 13 bases separating them. The CDR3 is 16 residues long. Written as DNA, the CDR3 is TGTGCCAGCAGTTACTCGAAGGCACAGACCAACTATGGCTACACCTTC. It is translated as CASSYSKAQTNYGYTF.

This clone was seen a handful of times. The chain combines TRBV27 with TRBJ1-3; no clear D. There are 15 residues in the CDR3. The germline V gene has CDR1 MNHEY and CDR2 SMNVEV (reference sequence). Trimming took off 6 bases at V and 0 bases at J, with 12 bases between the two ends. The CDR3 is CASSAFLDSGNTIYF. The CDR3 DNA reads TGTGCCAGCAGCGCCTTCCTAGACTCTGGAAACACCATATATTTT.

J is TRBJ2-7 and V is TRBV2; D is possibly TRBD2 (6 bases). Germline V CDR1 and CDR2: SNHLY, FYNNEI. V lost 8 bases, J lost 1 base, and 18 bases lay in between. This CDR3 region has 15 residues. The CDR3 nucleotides are TGTGCCAGCGGAAACTACGGGACTGATTCCTACGAGCAGTACTTC. Residues: CASGNYGTDSYEQYF.

The chain has TRBV5-1 and TRBJ2-3, with 11 bases lining up with TRBD1. V shed 6 bases, J shed 2 bases, and the junction held 8 bases outside the gene matches. The CDR3 totals 16 residues. The germline CDR1 and CDR2 sequences are SGHRS and YFSETQ. The DNA of the CDR3 is TGCGCCAGCAAAACACGGACAGGGGGCAACACAGATACGCAGTATTTT. As protein: CASKTRTGGNTDTQYF.

The rearrangement joins TRBV7-9 to TRBJ2-7; perhaps TRBD2 as D (5 bases). From germline, CDR1 is SEHNR and CDR2 FQNEAQ (reference sequence). The V end was cut by 1 base, the J end by 5 bases, with 9 bases between. The CDR3 extends over 13 amino acids. The CDR3 DNA reads TGTGCCAGCAGCTTAGTATCGGGGAACGAGCAGTACTTC. It encodes CASSLVSGNEQYF.

The chain carries TRBV4-1 and TRBJ2-4, with 7 nucleotides matching TRBD1. The germline gives CDR1 MGHRA, CDR2 YSYEKL. The CDR3 has 19 amino acids. Trimming at V came to 0 bases and at J to 0 bases, leaving 11 bases not matched to a gene. CDR3 nucleotide sequence: TGCGCCAGCAGCCAAGATTGGACACAGGGGACCCTAGCCAAAAACATTCAGTACTTC. Translating it yields CASSQDWTQGTLAKNIQYF.

V and J are TRBV2 and TRBJ1-1; possibly TRBD1 for D (6 bases). V lost 8 bases, J lost 6 bases, and 22 bases lay in between. Per germline, CDR1 SNHLY and CDR2 FYNNEI. This CDR3 spans 15 amino acids. This chain's CDR3 is CASAQGPMPGAEAFF. For the CDR3, the DNA is TGTGCCAGCGCACAGGGACCCATGCCCGGCGCTGAAGCTTTCTTT.

This clone was seen a few times. This chain connects TRBV6-5 to TRBJ2-5; possibly TRBD1 for D (6 bases). Trimming pared 4 bases from V and 5 bases from J, leaving 20 bases between. This CDR3 contains 16 residues. Germline CDR1 and CDR2: MNHEY and SVGAGI. CDR3 DNA sequence: TGTGCCAGCAGTTCCAACTCCCGTACAGGGTTGGAGACCCAGTACTTC. Translating gives CASSSNSRTGLETQYF.

DNA for the CDR3: TGCAGCGCCGCCGACAGGAAGAATGGCTACACCTTC. This sequence encodes CSAADRKNGYTF. The rearrangement links TRBV29-1 to TRBJ1-2; TRBD1 is a possible D gene (6 bases). Germline values: CDR1 SQVTM, CDR2 ANQGSEA. V lost 7 bases, J lost 6 bases, and 15 bases lay in between. This CDR3 is built from 12 residues.

The chain couples TRBV5-4 to TRBJ1-1, with TRBD1 matching 7 bases. With 4 bases clipped from V and 0 bases from J, the junction kept 12 bases outside the gene matches. CDR1 SGHNT and CDR2 YYREEE come from the germline V gene (reference sequence). The CDR3 spans 17 residues. This CDR3 reads CASSPRTGWGMNTEAFF. CDR3 DNA: TGTGCCAGCAGCCCGAGGACAGGTTGGGGAATGAACACTGAAGCTTTCTTT.

The chain uses TRBV30 and TRBJ2-1; 7 bases line up with TRBD2. This CDR3 is 12 amino acids long. Germline V gene data show CDR1 as GTSNPN and CDR2 as SVGIG (reference sequence). The V gene end was trimmed by 3 bases and the J gene end by 6 bases; junction bases not matched to a gene: 2. CDR3: CAWRGGVNEQFF. The CDR3 nucleotides read TGTGCCTGGAGGGGAGGGGTCAATGAGCAGTTCTTC.

The chain links TRBV19 to TRBJ1-5; D perhaps matches TRBD1 (5 bases). Germline V lookup: CDR1 LNHDA, CDR2 SQIVND (reference sequence). V was cut by 1 base and J by 2 bases, with 15 bases left in between. CDR3 length: 17 residues. This CDR3 reads CASSIVRGSRGNQPQHF. The CDR3 region has the DNA TGTGCCAGTAGTATAGTTAGGGGATCGCGCGGCAATCAGCCCCAGCATTTT. The full variable domain, completed using reference TRBV19 and TRBJ1-5, is DGGITQSPKYLFRKEGQNVTLSCEQNLNHDAMYWYRQDPGQGLRLIYYSQIVNDFQKGDIAEGYSVSREKKESFPLTVTSAQKNPTAFYLCASSIVRGSRGNQPQHFGDGTRLSIL.

The chain recombines TRBV13 with TRBJ2-3; 7 bases line up with TRBD2. The CDR3 runs 14 residues. CDR1 and CDR2 (germline): PRHDT, FYEKMQ (reference sequence). The junction had 4 bases not matched to a gene; V was cut back by 1 base and J by 6 bases. For the CDR3, the DNA is TGTGCCAGCAGCTTAGTCGGGGGGTTGGATACGCAGTATTTT. Protein sequence: CASSLVGGLDTQYF.

This clone was seen once. This chain connects TRBV11-2 to TRBJ1-1; no reliable D call. The CDR3 is made up of 12 amino acids. Germline assignment: CDR1 SGHAT and CDR2 FQNNGV. With 8 bases removed from V and 4 bases from J, the gap between germline ends came to 11 bases. CDR3 amino acids: CASVLVGTEAFF. In DNA form, the CDR3 reads TGTGCCAGCGTCTTAGTCGGCACTGAAGCTTTCTTT.